This T cell receptor beta chain was recorded in a study of OX40 agonist ivuxolimab in advanced cancers. As for the study more broadly: Ivuxolimab, which targeted the costimulatory receptor OX40 (CD134), was an agonistic, fully human IgG2 monoclonal antibody. Intravenous ivuxolimab was administered to patients every 2 weeks at six dose levels: 0.01, 0.1, 0.3, 1.5, 3 and 10 mg/kg. Of the approximately 54 dose-escalation patients, hepatocellular carcinoma was present in about 20, melanoma in approximately 15, renal cell carcinoma in 9 and head and neck cancer in 9. In the dose-escalation cohort, around four fifths of patients were male, and the mean age was around 60 years, with a range of about 20 to 90. Prior anti-PD-1, anti-PD-L1 or anti-CTLA-4 therapy was permitted, and checkpoint inhibitors had been received by more than 35% of dose-escalation patients. Partial responses were achieved by three dose-escalation patients, of whom one had hepatocellular carcinoma and two had cutaneous melanoma. Peripheral TCRbeta sequencing aimed to test whether ivuxolimab altered TCR sequence diversity and caused clonal T-cell expansion. The paper reports the monotherapy dose-escalation portion (N of about 52 patients) of the phase I ivuxolimab trial.

Patients with autoimmune disease history or receiving systemic immunosuppression were excluded from the trial. In every dose cohort, peripheral blood was drawn for TCR sequencing at baseline, cycle 4 day 1, and cycle 7 day 1. Samples came from an open-label, multicenter, first-in-human phase I dose-escalation trial of ivuxolimab. Adults with locally advanced or metastatic melanoma, renal cell, hepatocellular, or head and neck squamous cell carcinoma were enrolled in the trial. Before TCR sequencing, CD4+ and CD8+ T cells were separately sorted from peripheral blood. Ends trimmed: V by 4 bases, J by 5 bases; bases unmatched to a gene: 4. CDR1 is given as KGHSH and CDR2 as LQKENI, both from the germline V gene. The CDR3 sequence holds 16 residues, the cysteine and phenylalanine included. Of all the DNA, just the CDR3 is kept, 48 bases in frame from base 1. As for this clone: Its antigen specificity is not known. The sample holds no much larger clone one base away, and base qualities are not on file.

Summary of the overall study and its limitations: Low levels of normalized T-cell clonal expansion were also seen in some nonresponding patients. After ivuxolimab, CD8+ T cells had more expanded clones than CD4+ T cells on average. In partial responders in the 0.1-3.0 mg/kg groups, normalized peripheral clonal expansion was found to be among the lowest, especially among CD8+ T cells. At doses of 0.1 to 3.0 mg/kg, clonal expansion of both CD4+ and CD8+ T cells in blood was seen between baseline and week 6. Antigen specificity was not determined for the clonally expanded peripheral T cells.

To sequence the TCRbeta CDR3 region, genomic DNA was isolated from the sorted cells. The immunoSEQ Assay was used for sequencing of TCRbeta CDR3 regions. What TCRdb holds here is the immuneACCESS table cut down to in-frame rearrangements. Part of the clones is not present; checked against another copy, under half of the missing clones reflect an unresolved V gene, and the others are unexplained. The sample table contains more than 45,000 clones; only one count was recorded for approximately 91% of them. Clones ranked in the top ten supply approximately 18% of the sample. The chain employs TRBV18 and TRBJ2-2; 13 middle bases align to TRBD2. The material sequenced was CD4+ or CD8+ T cells sorted from blood, taken in a trial of the OX40 agonist ivuxolimab. This TCR derives from an adult with an advanced solid tumor such as melanoma, head and neck, liver or kidney cancer. Read as DNA, the sequence is TGTGCCAGCTCACTCGGACTAGCGGGAGTAACCGGGGAGCTGTTTTTT. This gives the protein CASSLGLAGVTGELFF.